The 20 T cell receptor beta chains below were found in one sample sequenced in a study of graft-versus-host responses after intestinal transplantation. Libraries were prepared by immunoSEQ multiplex PCR; TCRdb keeps only in-frame clonotypes and omits some of them. The table lists around 92,000 clones, about 84% of them singletons. The sample was PBMCs, taken 255 days after intestinal transplant. The receptors come from a human patient who received an intestinal transplant, so some T cells may come from the graft donor.

The chain recombines TRBV6-6 with TRBJ2-7; 9 bases agree with TRBD1. CDR3 length: 16 residues. J lost 4 bases, V lost 3 bases, and 10 bases had no gene match. The germline gives CDR1 MNHNY, CDR2 SVGAGI (reference sequence). The CDR3 spells CASSYPTGGLIYEQYF. The CDR3 nucleotides read TGTGCCAGCAGTTATCCCACAGGGGGCCTTATTTACGAGCAGTACTTC.

This chain joins TRBV4-2 and TRBJ2-3, with 12 bases identical to TRBD2. The CDR3 has 20 residues. V trimming: 5 bases; J trimming: 2 bases; junction bases outside the gene matches: 17. Germline V gene sequence: CDR1 LGHNA, CDR2 YNFKEQ. The chain's CDR3 is CASSFWTGASGGANTDTQYF. CDR3 nucleotide sequence: TGTGCCAGCAGCTTTTGGACAGGGGCTAGCGGGGGGGCTAACACAGATACGCAGTATTTT.

The rearrangement uses TRBV19 and TRBJ2-1, with TRBD1 as a possible D gene (7 bases). The CDR3 has 13 amino acids. Germline V gene lookup returns CDR1 LNHDA and CDR2 SQIVND (reference sequence). V was trimmed by 6 bases and J by 6 bases, leaving 12 bases between them. This CDR3 reads CASSRQGGNEQFF. CDR3 bases: TGTGCCAGTAGCAGACAGGGAGGCAATGAGCAGTTCTTC.

The V and J genes are TRBV7-3 and TRBJ2-3, with D uncertain. This CDR3 region has 13 residues. V shed 5 bases and J shed 2 bases, with 8 bases lying between them. Germline V CDR1 and CDR2: SGHTA, FQGTGA. The CDR3 DNA reads TGTGCCAGCAGCGTATCAAACACAGATACGCAGTATTTT. This sequence encodes CASSVSNTDTQYF.

The chain combines TRBV9 with TRBJ2-7; D is perhaps TRBD2 (6 bases). The V end was cut by 0 bases, the J end by 2 bases, with 15 bases between. The CDR3 runs 16 residues. Germline CDR1 is SGDLS and CDR2 is YYNGEE. The CDR3 DNA reads TGTGCCAGCAGCGTAGGAACGGGGGTGGGCCCCTACGAGCAGTACTTC. Protein sequence: CASSVGTGVGPYEQYF.

The chain has TRBV7-2 and TRBJ1-2, with D unclear. The CDR3 sequence is 14 residues long. The germline V gene encodes CDR1 SGHTA and CDR2 FQGNSA. Trimming shortened V by 1 base and J by 4 bases, and 10 bases separated the two germline ends. The CDR3 is CASSLVSGPYGYTF. The DNA of the CDR3 is TGTGCCAGCAGCTTAGTCTCCGGGCCCTATGGCTACACCTTC.

V gene TRBV6-1 combines with J gene TRBJ2-5; D is perhaps TRBD1 (6 bases). The germline V gene encodes CDR1 MNHNS and CDR2 SASEGT. Trimming left V 0 bases short and J 2 bases short, with 13 bases between. The CDR3 runs to 16 residues. The DNA for the CDR3 is TGTGCCAGCAGTGAAGCGCTTATAAGGGGGCAAGAGACCCAGTACTTC. It codes for CASSEALIRGQETQYF.

The chain uses TRBV25-1 and TRBJ1-1; no clear D. From germline, CDR1 is MGHDK and CDR2 SYGVNS. The length of the CDR3 is 14 residues. V lost 1 base, J lost 3 bases, and 9 bases lay in between. CDR3 sequence reads: CASSEWGWDTEAFF. The CDR3 coding sequence is TGTGCCAGCAGTGAATGGGGTTGGGACACTGAAGCTTTCTTT. Using reference TRBV25-1 and TRBJ1-1 for the parts outside the CDR3, the full variable domain is EADIYQTPRYLVIGTGKKITLECSQTMGHDKMYWYQQDPGMELHLIHYSYGVNSTEKGDLSSESTVSRIRTEHFPLTLESARPSHTSQYLCASSEWGWDTEAFFGQGTRLTVV.

This chain uses TRBV21-1 with TRBJ2-1; TRBD2, as called in the table, went unchecked against the DNA. TRBV21-1 corresponds to a pseudogene. The CDR3 runs 15 residues. The CDR3 DNA is TGTGCCAGCAGCAAGCTAGCGGGCCTATACAATGAGCAGTTCTTC. Protein product: CASSKLAGLYNEQFF.

The genes are TRBV4-2 and TRBJ1-2; D not resolved. Trimming cost V 3 bases and J 10 bases, with 15 bases left between them. The CDR3 runs to 13 residues. The germline gives CDR1 LGHNA, CDR2 YNFKEQ. The CDR3 DNA sequence: TGTGCCAGCAGCCATTCCCTCCCGGGAGACTACACCTTC. Protein: CASSHSLPGDYTF.

The chain uses TRBV28 and TRBJ2-7, with TRBD1 matching 7 bases. CDR1 MDHEN and CDR2 SYDVKM come from the germline V gene. V was pared by 5 bases and J by 2 bases, with 9 bases of the junction left unmatched. The CDR3 runs 15 residues. The CDR3 sequence: CASSPHYGTAYEQYF. The DNA of the CDR3 is TGTGCCAGCAGTCCCCACTACGGGACAGCCTACGAGCAGTACTTC. The entire variable domain, with the rest obtained from reference TRBV28 and TRBJ2-7, is as follows: DVKVTQSSRYLVKRTGEKVFLECVQDMDHENMFWYRQDPGLGLRLIYFSYDVKMKEKGDIPEGYSVSREKKERFSLILESASTNQTSMYLCASSPHYGTAYEQYFGPGTRLTVT.

A few counts support this clone. The rearrangement joins TRBV2 to TRBJ1-2, with TRBD1 matching over 11 bases. CDR1 is SNHLY, CDR2 FYNNEI, per germline. The CDR3 runs 13 residues. V lost 8 bases to trimming and J lost 4 bases; unmatched junction nucleotides: 3. CDR3 in amino acids: CASQGQGGYGYTF. CDR3 nucleotides: TGTGCCAGCCAGGGACAGGGGGGCTATGGCTACACCTTC.

This chain links TRBV28 with TRBJ1-4; 12 bases are a match to TRBD1. The CDR3 has 14 residues. Germline V lookup: CDR1 MDHEN, CDR2 SYDVKM. The V and J ends lost 8 bases and 10 bases, in that order; junction bases with no gene match: 8. The CDR3 loop is CASGPGTGGVKLFF. CDR3 DNA: TGTGCCAGCGGGCCCGGGACAGGGGGCGTAAAACTGTTTTTT.

The rearrangement uses TRBV7-9 and TRBJ2-1, with 10 bases identical to TRBD2. This CDR3 comprises 15 residues. V shed 6 bases, J shed 4 bases, and the junction held 6 bases outside the gene matches. Germline-derived CDR1 and CDR2 are SEHNR and FQNEAQ (reference sequence). CDR3 nucleotide sequence: TGTGCCAGCAGGGTTAGCGGGGGGCCTTACAATGAGCAGTTCTTC. Its protein is CASRVSGGPYNEQFF.

This rearrangement joins TRBV28 to TRBJ1-1; D gene unclear. The germline V gene has CDR1 MDHEN and CDR2 SYDVKM. The CDR3 has 15 residues. Trimming cost V 3 bases and J 1 base, with 12 bases left between them. In DNA, the CDR3 is TGTGCCAGCAGTTTTGACGCCGGCGGGAACACTGAAGCTTTCTTT. Its translation is CASSFDAGGNTEAFF.

There are a few counts of this clone. The chain's CDR3 is CAISEGWVEVPIEQFF. The CDR3 DNA reads as TGTGCCATCAGTGAGGGCTGGGTAGAGGTGCCAATAGAGCAGTTCTTC. This chain uses TRBV10-3 with TRBJ2-1; D unresolved. The CDR3 contains 16 residues. The germline V gene has CDR1 ENHRY and CDR2 SYGVKD. Trimming removed 2 bases from V and 10 bases from J, with 21 bases in between.

The sample holds a few counts of this clone. This chain links TRBV6-1 with TRBJ2-5, with D perhaps TRBD1 or TRBD2 (5 bases each). Germline CDR1 and CDR2: MNHNS and SASEGT. The CDR3 has 13 residues. V shed 0 bases and J shed 5 bases, with 7 bases lying between them. CDR3 amino acids: CASSEARGETQYF. The DNA for the CDR3 is TGTGCCAGCAGTGAAGCGAGGGGTGAGACCCAGTACTTC.

This sequence joins TRBV5-8 and TRBJ1-1, with TRBD1 as a possible D gene (5 bases). V was cut by 1 base and J by 4 bases, with 11 bases left in between. The CDR3 is 14 amino acids. CDR1 is SGHTS, CDR2 YDEGEE, per germline. The CDR3 region has the DNA TGTGCCAGCAGCTTGAGGGGATCGGGCACTGAAGCTTTCTTT. Its translation: CASSLRGSGTEAFF.

The V gene is TRBV15, the J gene TRBJ2-3, with TRBD2 identical over 7 bases. Germline V gives CDR1 LNHNV, CDR2 YYDKDF (reference sequence). J lost 5 bases, V lost 5 bases, and 10 bases had no gene match. This CDR3 contains 15 residues. The DNA for the CDR3 is TGTGCCACCAGCGTCTCTCGGGACTACCGAGATACGCAGTATTTT. It encodes CATSVSRDYRDTQYF.

This clone was counted a few times. The chain couples TRBV7-9 to TRBJ1-3, with D possibly TRBD1 on 5 matching bases. The CDR3 is 16 amino acids. Trimming removed 4 bases from V and 7 bases from J, with 20 bases in between. Germline V gene sequence: CDR1 SEHNR, CDR2 FQNEAQ (reference sequence). This CDR3 reads CASSSTSGTLGNTIYF. CDR3 DNA: TGTGCCAGCAGCTCGACCTCCGGGACTCTCGGCAACACCATATATTTT.